A single sample is the source of the 8 T cell receptor beta chains below, sequenced in a study of early T cells in non-severe SARS-CoV-2 infection. TCRdb re-derived calls from the 5' RACE reads in MiXCR, one entry per CDR3 protein. The table records tens of thousands of distinct CDR3 sequences, about 10% of them present only once. The specimen was whole blood. These receptors were taken from an adult who was a healthcare worker with PCR-confirmed SARS-CoV-2 infection or an uninfected control (not recorded which).

This clonotype was observed at least ten times. At one boundary the junction diverges from the germline segment, which might be a read error. The rearrangement links TRBV7-7 to TRBJ2-5, with D tentatively TRBD1 (5 bases). Germline CDR1 SSHAT, CDR2 FNYEAQ (reference sequence). The CDR3 has 15 amino acids. The CDR3 nucleotides are TGTGCTAGCAGCTTAGTAGGGGCACGAGAAGAGACCCAGTACTTC. Encoded protein: CASSLVGAREETQYF.

This clonotype was seen ten or more times. This sequence joins TRBV24-1 and TRBJ2-3; either TRBD1 or TRBD2 may fit D (6 bases each). The germline V and J ends were trimmed by 4 bases and 4 bases, with 14 bases remaining between them. Germline V CDR1 and CDR2: KGHDR, SFDVKD. The CDR3 extends over 15 amino acids. CDR3 bases: TGTGCCACCAGTGACCAGGATCGGGGGCCAGATACGCAGTATTTT. It is translated as CATSDQDRGPDTQYF.

This clonotype was counted at least ten times. The rearrangement links TRBV7-2 to TRBJ2-7; D remains unclear. Germline assignment: CDR1 SGHTA and CDR2 FQGNSA. V dropped 5 bases and J dropped 4 bases, with 6 bases sitting between them. The CDR3 covers 11 residues. The CDR3 reads CASSPYYEQYF. The DNA for the CDR3 is TGTGCCAGCAGCCCTTATTACGAGCAGTACTTC.

This clonotype appeared many times. The chain employs TRBV6-1 and TRBJ1-5; D remains unclear. Germline-derived CDR1 and CDR2 are MNHNS and SASEGT. Trimming took 3 bases from V and 2 from J, leaving 11 bases between them. The CDR3 runs 15 residues. CDR3 residues: CASSDPRRGNQPQHF. CDR3 in DNA: TGTGCCAGCAGTGACCCGAGGAGAGGCAATCAGCCCCAGCATTTT.

The rearrangement links TRBV2 to TRBJ2-5; TRBD2 agrees at 13 bases. V dropped 4 bases and J dropped 0; count of bases not matched to a gene: 8. The V gene's germline CDR1 is SNHLY and CDR2 FYNNEI. This CDR3 has 18 residues. The CDR3 here is CASSALLLAGGYQETQYF. In DNA, the CDR3 is TGTGCCAGCAGTGCCCTCCTACTAGCGGGGGGGTACCAAGAGACCCAGTACTTC.

This clonotype was picked up many times. The rearrangement uses TRBV20-1 and TRBJ2-2, with TRBD2 matching over 7 bases. This CDR3 is 14 amino acids long. The V gene's germline CDR1 is DFQATT and CDR2 SNEGSKA (reference sequence). The trim removed 6 bases at V and 2 bases at J, leaving 6 bases unmatched. CDR3 bases: TGCAGTGCCCAGACTAGCTCTAACACCGGGGAGCTGTTTTTT. Translation: CSAQTSSNTGELFF.

The chain has TRBV5-1 and TRBJ2-3, with TRBD2 matching over 9 bases. This CDR3 comprises 16 residues. CDR1 and CDR2 (germline): SGHRS, YFSETQ. V was pared by 9 bases and J by 0 bases, with 11 bases of the junction left unmatched. CDR3 in amino acids: CATGLSGGPSTDTQYF. The CDR3 coding sequence is TGCGCCACCGGACTGAGCGGGGGGCCTAGCACAGATACGCAGTATTTT. The variable domain in full, completed from reference TRBV5-1 and TRBJ2-3, reads KAGVTQTPRYLIKTRGQQVTLSCSPISGHRSVSWYQQTPGQGLQFLFEYFSETQRNKGNFPGRFSGRQFSNSRSEMNVSTLELGDSALYLCATGLSGGPSTDTQYFGPGTRLTVL.

This clonotype has ten or more counts. This rearrangement joins TRBV5-4 to TRBJ2-1; TRBD2 agrees at 7 bases. The germline V gene encodes CDR1 SGHNT and CDR2 YYREEE (reference sequence). The CDR3 loop spans 15 amino acids. Unmatched junction bases numbered 13, after V lost 7 bases and J lost 6 bases. CDR3 nucleotides: TGTGCCAGCGCACCCCGACTAGCCCTAGGCAATGAGCAGTTCTTC. Amino acids: CASAPRLALGNEQFF.